This T cell receptor beta chain was retrieved from a study of blood T cell repertoires in COVID-19. The overall study: Samples representing acute and convalescent COVID-19 were sourced from the United States, Italy and Spain. The cDNA or gDNA used as material had been derived from T cells, B-cell-depleted T cells, or PBMCs.

The trim removed 4 bases at V and 2 bases at J, leaving 5 bases unmatched. This CDR3 spans 15 amino acids. Germline V CDR1 and CDR2: SGDLS, YYNGEE. The authors' processing: Amplification of reference gene primers was used by the study to estimate nucleated cell counts. Produced via immunoSEQ multiplex PCR; TCRdb's table is partial and in-frame only. That table supplies the V and J calls and clone size; D and trimming were determined from the DNA. The sample holds some 80,000 clones, around 90% seen once. The specimen sequenced was peripheral blood. The rearrangement uses TRBV9 and TRBJ2-1; TRBD2 matches 8 bases. This receptor was obtained from a human donor in a cohort sampled during active COVID-19. The CDR3 sequence: CASSLRLATYNEQFF. The CDR3 DNA follows: TGTGCCAGCAGCTTAAGACTAGCGACCTACAATGAGCAGTTCTTC. The whole variable domain, filled in from reference TRBV9 and TRBJ2-1, reads DSGVTQTPKHLITATGQRVTLRCSPRSGDLSVYWYQQSLDQGLQFLIQYYNGEERAKGNILERFSAQQFPDLHSELNLSSLELGDSALYFCASSLRLATYNEQFFGPGTRLTVL.